This record concerns one T cell receptor (beta chain) sequence. The antigen is not known. Using immunoSEQ multiplex PCR, the repertoire was profiled, and TCRdb retains in-frame clones only, with some absent. This sample has under 60,000 clones, with roughly 88% found just once. These data originate in a study of T cells in localized non-small cell lung cancer. Study observations and caveats: Among blood samples, higher T cell density accompanied longer overall survival. Clonality peaked in uninvolved adjacent lung rather than tumor. Adjacent lung was found to contain a median approximately 50 of the top 100 tumor clones.

This CDR3 has 13 amino acids. Germline V gene lookup returns CDR1 SEHNR and CDR2 FQNEAQ (reference sequence). The V gene lost 6 bases and the J gene lost 1 base, with 9 bases spanning the gap. Source: peripheral blood, taken before any cancer treatment. This sequence was found in a male donor at least 60 years old with stage III squamous cell lung carcinoma. This chain joins TRBV7-9 and TRBJ1-1; weak D call: TRBD1 (6 bases). CDR3 sequence (DNA): TGTGCCAGCAGAAAGGGACAGAACACTGAAGCTTTCTTT. This translates into CASRKGQNTEAFF. Drawing the rest from reference TRBV7-9 and TRBJ1-1, the complete variable domain is DTGVSQNPRHKITKRGQNVTFRCDPISEHNRLYWYRQTLGQGPEFLTYFQNEAQLEKSRLLSDRFSAERPKGSFSTLEIQRTEQGDSAMYLCASRKGQNTEAFFGQGTRLTVV.